This TCR beta chain appears in the sequencing data of a study of control samples from healthy donors and cancer patients. Libraries were prepared by immunoSEQ multiplex PCR; TCRdb keeps only in-frame clonotypes and omits some of them. The table records about 94,000 clones, just over 90% of them present only once. The trim removed 1 base at V and 4 bases at J, leaving 2 bases unmatched. CDR1 and CDR2 from the germline V gene are SGHAT and FQNNGV. This CDR3 is 15 amino acids long. The chain uses TRBV11-2 and TRBJ2-2; 8 bases are a match to TRBD2. The source is a woman aged 18 to 35 in good health. Sequencing was done on a sample of blood. The CDR3 sequence: CASSLVRGGTGELFF. The CDR3 coding sequence is TGTGCCAGCAGCTTAGTCCGGGGGGGCACCGGGGAGCTGTTTTTT.